The entry below gives a single T cell receptor (beta chain) sequence along with its context. Its antigen is undetermined. The sample is drawn from a study of long-term antiretroviral therapy in people with HIV. Study-level findings and limits: Diversity remained lower than transplant donor controls, even though it increased after ART.

V trimming: 0 bases; J trimming: 6 bases; junction bases outside the gene matches: 10. CDR1 is SGHAT and CDR2 is FQNNGV in the germline V gene. The CDR3 runs to 18 residues. The assay used was immunoSEQ (version v3.0), run at survey level. Assay used: immunoSEQ multiplex PCR; TCRdb lists only in-frame clones, some missing. Among roughly 15,000 clones listed, 65% to 85% were seen once. The rearrangement uses TRBV11-2 and TRBJ1-6, with 8 bases lining up with TRBD1. This clonotype was obtained from a man aged 25-45 years with HIV. The starting material was unsorted PBMCs, obtained around 1.3 years before starting antiretroviral therapy. CDR3 protein: CASSLDLLTGGRNSPLHF. CDR3 DNA sequence: TGTGCCAGCAGCTTAGACCTGCTCACAGGGGGTCGTAATTCACCCCTCCACTTT. The full variable domain, its missing parts supplied by reference TRBV11-2 and TRBJ1-6, is EAGVAQSPRYKIIEKRQSVAFWCNPISGHATLYWYQQILGQGPKLLIQFQNNGVVDDSQLPKDRFSAERLKGVDSTLKIQPAKLEDSAVYLCASSLDLLTGGRNSPLHFGNGTRLTVT.